The 32 T cell receptor beta chains given below trace back to one sample, sequenced in a study of blood T cell repertoires in COVID-19. This table comes from immunoSEQ multiplex PCR, and its TCRdb copy is limited to in-frame clones, with some not included. Of about 240,000 clones listed, roughly 80% were seen once; the top ten hold 3.4%. The sequenced sample consisted of peripheral blood. These receptors all come from a woman aged 18-35 years with acute or convalescent COVID-19.

V and J are TRBV5-1 and TRBJ2-7; 8 bases agree with TRBD1. V gave up 3 bases and J gave up 0 bases; unmatched junction bases: 5. Germline V gives CDR1 SGHRS, CDR2 YFSETQ. The CDR3 extends over 15 amino acids. For the CDR3, the DNA is TGCGCCAGCAGCTCCCGGACAGGGAGCTCCTACGAGCAGTACTTC. This encodes CASSSRTGSSYEQYF.

V usage is TRBV7-9 and J usage is TRBJ2-1; weak D call: TRBD1 (6 bases). V was shortened by 5 bases and J by 12 bases, with 17 bases between the two germline ends. The CDR3 totals 13 residues. Germline loops: CDR1 SEHNR, CDR2 FQNEAQ (reference sequence). CDR3 protein: CASSQRDTSGQFF. For the CDR3, the DNA is TGTGCCAGCAGCCAGAGGGACACCTCGGGGCAGTTCTTC.

This clone was counted only a few times. V and J are TRBV28 and TRBJ2-5; D may be TRBD1 (7 bases). This CDR3 is 14 amino acids long. The germline CDR1 and CDR2 sequences are MDHEN and SYDVKM. V was pared by 1 base and J by 5 bases, with 11 bases between. The DNA of the CDR3 is TGTGCCAGCAGTTTATCAGGGGGGTGGGAGACCCAGTACTTC. Amino acid sequence: CASSLSGGWETQYF.

This sequence joins TRBV7-9 and TRBJ2-1; 9 bases fit TRBD2. CDR3 length: 16 amino acids. CDR1 is SEHNR and CDR2 is FQNEAQ in the germline V gene (reference sequence). The V segment lost 2 bases and the J segment 5 bases; nucleotides outside the gene matches: 7. In DNA, the CDR3 is TGTGCCAGCAGCTTACGCGGGAGGGTCCGCGACAATGAGCAGTTCTTC. It yields the protein CASSLRGRVRDNEQFF.

The J gene is TRBJ2-5, the V gene TRBV28; TRBD2 agrees at 9 bases. This CDR3 spans 15 amino acids. With V trimmed by 2 bases and J by 5 bases, 6 bases remained unmatched. Germline assignment: CDR1 MDHEN and CDR2 SYDVKM. Here the CDR3 reads CASSLNSGSFETQYF. The CDR3 DNA reads TGTGCCAGCAGTTTAAATAGCGGGAGTTTCGAGACCCAGTACTTC.

This chain uses TRBV11-2 with TRBJ2-5, with TRBD1 matching 8 bases. The CDR3 has 13 residues. Unmatched junction bases numbered 4, after V lost 5 bases and J lost 5 bases. Germline assignment: CDR1 SGHAT and CDR2 FQNNGV. The CDR3 loop reads CASSPWTGETQYF. The CDR3, as DNA: TGTGCCAGCAGCCCCTGGACAGGGGAGACCCAGTACTTC.

This chain uses TRBV7-2 with TRBJ1-1, with TRBD1 matching over 9 bases. The CDR3 totals 15 residues. After removal of 5 bases from V and 2 bases from J, the junction contained 6 bases not matched to a gene. Germline V gene sequence: CDR1 SGHTA, CDR2 FQGNSA. The CDR3 region has the DNA TGTGCCAGCAGCCAGCACAGGGGGCCTAACACTGAAGCTTTCTTT. It codes for CASSQHRGPNTEAFF.

The chain has TRBV3-1 (or the pseudogene TRBV3-2) and TRBJ2-5, with a weak D call TRBD1 (6 bases). CDR1 is LGHDT and CDR2 is YNNKEL in the germline V gene (reference sequence). Trimming pared 0 bases from V and 5 bases from J, leaving 16 bases between. The CDR3 extends over 16 amino acids. The CDR3 bases are TGTGCCAGCAGCCAAGATCTGGGGGCCCAAGCGGAGACCCAGTACTTC. This codes for CASSQDLGAQAETQYF.

The rearrangement joins TRBV5-5 to TRBJ2-7; D possibly corresponds to TRBD2 (6 bases). V was clipped by 4 bases and J by 4 bases, with 18 bases between them. The CDR3 has 15 residues. Looked up from germline, CDR1 is SGHKS and CDR2 is YYEKEE (reference sequence). The CDR3 loop reads CASSPEEREDYEQYF. The CDR3 DNA sequence: TGTGCCAGCAGCCCCGAGGAAAGGGAGGATTACGAGCAGTACTTC.

This clone was seen just once. As DNA, the CDR3 is TGTGCCAGCAGCCAAGATTTGCAAGGGGATCAGCCCCAGCATTTT. Protein: CASSQDLQGDQPQHF. V and J are TRBV3-1 (or the pseudogene TRBV3-2) and TRBJ1-5; TRBD1 is a possible D gene (5 bases). This CDR3 spans 15 amino acids. Trimming shortened V by 0 bases and J by 5 bases, and 11 bases separated the two germline ends. Germline lookup yields CDR1 LGHDT and CDR2 YNNKEL (reference sequence).

The chain is built from TRBV7-9 and TRBJ2-3; possibly TRBD1 for D (6 bases). Germline V lookup: CDR1 SEHNR, CDR2 FQNEAQ (reference sequence). V lost 3 bases, J lost 3 bases, and 10 bases lay in between. CDR3 size: 14 residues. The CDR3 DNA sequence: TGTGCCAGCAGCTTCGGCAGGGGAACAGATACGCAGTATTTT. Translated: CASSFGRGTDTQYF.

CDR3: CASSQMTGGPNSYEQYF. In DNA form, the CDR3 reads TGCGCCAGCAGCCAAATGACTGGGGGCCCTAACTCCTACGAGCAGTACTTC. This chain uses TRBV4-3 with TRBJ2-7; TRBD1 might be the D (6 bases). V was pared by 2 bases and J by 0 bases, with 17 bases between. Germline-derived CDR1 and CDR2 are LGHNA and YSLEER. This CDR3 is built from 17 residues.

Comment on this clone: The sample contains more than one DNA sequence encoding this CDR3. The rearrangement links TRBV20-1 to TRBJ2-7, with TRBD1 matching over 7 bases. V lost 3 bases, J lost 0 bases, and 5 bases stayed unmatched. Germline CDR1 reads DFQATT; CDR2 reads SNEGSKA (reference sequence). CDR3 length: 14 residues. The CDR3 sequence is CSASPTGSSYEQYF. CDR3 DNA sequence: TGCAGTGCTAGTCCGACAGGGAGCTCCTACGAGCAGTACTTC.

Only a few counts were recorded for this clone. CDR3 in amino acids: CASSYRRENSPLHF. The CDR3, as DNA: TGTGCCAGCAGTTACCGGAGGGAGAATTCACCCCTCCACTTT. The rearrangement joins TRBV6-2 or TRBV6-3 to TRBJ1-6; D gene uncertain. The V gene lost 2 bases and the J gene lost 7 bases, with 9 bases spanning the gap. The CDR3 is made up of 14 amino acids. Germline V lookup: CDR1 MNHEY, CDR2 SVGEGT.

This clone appeared a few times. The rearrangement joins TRBV28 to TRBJ2-7; 10 bases align to TRBD1. The CDR3 contains 15 residues. V lost 6 bases and J lost 3; bases outside the gene matches: 8. The germline CDR1 and CDR2 sequences are MDHEN and SYDVKM. CDR3 nucleotide sequence: TGTGCCAGCAGCTCGCTAGGGACAGGGGTCTACGAGCAGTACTTC. Its protein product is CASSSLGTGVYEQYF.

The chain has TRBV21-1 and TRBJ1-1; the table's D gene call, TRBD1, was not cross checked with the DNA. TRBV21-1 is given as a pseudogene. The CDR3 loop spans 14 amino acids. The DNA for the CDR3 is TGTGCCAGCACCAGACAGATCATGAACACTGAAGCTTTCTTT. Translation: CASTRQIMNTEAFF.

This chain joins TRBV4-2 and TRBJ2-5, with TRBD2 matching over 8 bases. The germline gives CDR1 LGHNA, CDR2 YNFKEQ. CDR3 size: 16 residues. Germline trimming cut 0 bases from V and 5 bases from J; bases unmatched to any gene: 8. The CDR3 DNA is TGTGCCAGCAGCCAAGATCTCGGCGGGAGGTGGGAGACCCAGTACTTC. It encodes CASSQDLGGRWETQYF.

This chain links TRBV21-1 with TRBJ2-1; TRBD2 reflects the table's D call only, with no check against the DNA. TRBV21-1 is labeled a pseudogene. The CDR3 sequence is 16 residues long. CDR3 amino acids: CASSPRRTSGWDEQFF. The DNA for the CDR3 is TGTGCCAGCAGCCCCCGCCGGACTAGCGGGTGGGATGAGCAGTTCTTC.

V gene TRBV9 combines with J gene TRBJ2-2; D gene unclear. V shed 2 bases and J shed 8 bases, with 13 bases lying between them. Germline CDR1 SGDLS, CDR2 YYNGEE. This CDR3 is built from 14 residues. CDR3 amino acids: CASSVTPSSGELFF. The CDR3 DNA is TGTGCCAGCAGCGTCACTCCCTCTTCAGGGGAGCTGTTTTTT.

V usage is TRBV27 and J usage is TRBJ1-4, with D possibly TRBD1 on 6 matching bases. The CDR3 totals 15 residues. Germline CDR1 and CDR2: MNHEY and SMNVEV (reference sequence). Trimming removed 9 bases from V and 1 base from J, with 15 bases in between. CDR3 nucleotides: TGTGCCAGGACGGAAACAGGGAGAACTAATGAAAAACTGTTTTTT. It translates to CARTETGRTNEKLFF.

The chain couples TRBV30 to TRBJ1-1; D is unclear. Germline V CDR1 and CDR2: GTSNPN, SVGIG (reference sequence). The CDR3 runs to 12 residues. V lost 3 bases, J lost 7 bases, and 12 bases lay in between. The CDR3 nucleotides read TGTGCCTGGAGCGAGCCAGGCGATGAAGCTTTCTTT. Amino acids: CAWSEPGDEAFF.

The genes are TRBV28 and TRBJ1-2; 7 positions match TRBD1. Germline V gene lookup returns CDR1 MDHEN and CDR2 SYDVKM. Unmatched junction bases numbered 10, after V lost 6 bases and J lost 3 bases. This CDR3 contains 15 residues. DNA for the CDR3: TGTGCCAGCAGCACCCCCGGGCAGGGGGACTATGGCTACACCTTC. This sequence encodes CASSTPGQGDYGYTF.

This clone has more than one count but fewer than ten. The chain links TRBV4-3 to TRBJ2-7, with 8 bases identical to TRBD1. Looked up from germline, CDR1 is LGHNA and CDR2 is YSLEER. The CDR3 has 15 residues. V was clipped by 2 bases and J by 2 bases; unmatched bases: 5. The CDR3 spells CASSQSTGEAYEQYF. In DNA, the CDR3 is TGCGCCAGCAGCCAATCGACAGGGGAGGCCTACGAGCAGTACTTC.

The V gene is TRBV5-4, the J gene TRBJ2-7, with TRBD2 identical over 9 bases. Germline V lookup: CDR1 SGHNT, CDR2 YYREEE (reference sequence). The CDR3 runs 15 residues. J lost 5 bases, V lost 4 bases, and 10 bases had no gene match. The CDR3 region is CASSRYSGSPHEQYF. CDR3 nucleotides: TGTGCCAGCAGCCGATATAGCGGGAGCCCTCACGAGCAGTACTTC.

This clone occurred once. This sequence joins TRBV5-1 and TRBJ2-7; 8 bases match TRBD1. The CDR3 is 14 residues long. Germline V lookup: CDR1 SGHRS, CDR2 YFSETQ. The J segment lost 3 bases and the V segment lost 4 bases, leaving 6 bases of the junction unmatched. The CDR3 reads CASSAPGQGYEQYF. Written as DNA, the CDR3 is TGCGCCAGCAGCGCGCCCGGACAGGGCTACGAGCAGTACTTC.

This clone appeared once. The chain couples TRBV12-1 to TRBJ1-3. TRBV12-1 is annotated as a pseudogene. CDR3 length: 16 residues. CDR3 region: CASSFSGGDSGNTIYF. The DNA of the CDR3 is TGTGCCAGCAGCTTTTCCGGGGGTGACTCTGGAAACACCATATATTTT.

This clone was seen a single time. This rearrangement joins TRBV5-6 to TRBJ2-1; possibly TRBD2 for D (5 bases). This CDR3 spans 14 amino acids. V was clipped by 7 bases and J by 1 base, with 12 bases between them. Germline lookup yields CDR1 SGHDT and CDR2 YYEEEE. The CDR3 DNA sequence: TGTGCCAGCGTTGGTGAGGGATCCTACAATGAGCAGTTCTTC. Translating gives CASVGEGSYNEQFF.

On this clone itself: This sample also contains other DNA sequences that code for the same CDR3. The V call is TRBV2, the J call TRBJ1-6, with 8 bases identical to TRBD1. Germline V CDR1 and CDR2: SNHLY, FYNNEI. The CDR3 has 14 residues. Trimming removed 4 bases from V and 9 bases from J; junction bases left unmatched: 5. In DNA form, the CDR3 reads TGTGCCAGCAGTGTAGGACAGGGCGGTTCACCCCTCCACTTT. Residues: CASSVGQGGSPLHF.

The chain uses TRBV30 and TRBJ1-6; D perhaps matches TRBD1 (6 bases). V was trimmed by 3 bases and J by 5 bases, leaving 8 bases between them. The germline V gene has CDR1 GTSNPN and CDR2 SVGIG (reference sequence). The CDR3 contains 13 residues. Written as DNA, the CDR3 is TGTGCCTGGAGCGGGACAAATAATTCACCCCTCCACTTT. Protein sequence: CAWSGTNNSPLHF.

This clone has a handful of counts. Germline is not matched at one junction end, which may reflect a read error. The rearrangement joins TRBV29-1 to TRBJ1-3; D perhaps matches TRBD1 (6 bases). The CDR3 has 11 amino acids. CDR1 SQVTM and CDR2 ANQGSEA come from the germline V gene. CDR3 sequence (DNA): TGTTGGGCAGGGGATGGAAACACCATATATTTT. Protein product: CWAGDGNTIYF.

The chain joins TRBV7-2 to TRBJ2-3; D is unresolved. Germline lookup yields CDR1 SGHTA and CDR2 FQGNSA. Trimming cost V 2 bases and J 0 bases, with 6 bases left between them. CDR3 length: 14 residues. The CDR3 nucleotides are TGTGCCAGCAGCTTATCCGGGAGCACAGATACGCAGTATTTT. This encodes CASSLSGSTDTQYF.

V gene TRBV6-6 combines with J gene TRBJ2-5, with no clear D. V was clipped by 6 bases and J by 5 bases, with 19 bases between them. Germline CDR1 and CDR2: MNHNY and SVGAGI (reference sequence). CDR3 length: 15 amino acids. CDR3 sequence: CASSNRVSLGETQYF. For the CDR3, the DNA is TGTGCCAGCAGCAACCGGGTCTCACTTGGGGAGACCCAGTACTTC.